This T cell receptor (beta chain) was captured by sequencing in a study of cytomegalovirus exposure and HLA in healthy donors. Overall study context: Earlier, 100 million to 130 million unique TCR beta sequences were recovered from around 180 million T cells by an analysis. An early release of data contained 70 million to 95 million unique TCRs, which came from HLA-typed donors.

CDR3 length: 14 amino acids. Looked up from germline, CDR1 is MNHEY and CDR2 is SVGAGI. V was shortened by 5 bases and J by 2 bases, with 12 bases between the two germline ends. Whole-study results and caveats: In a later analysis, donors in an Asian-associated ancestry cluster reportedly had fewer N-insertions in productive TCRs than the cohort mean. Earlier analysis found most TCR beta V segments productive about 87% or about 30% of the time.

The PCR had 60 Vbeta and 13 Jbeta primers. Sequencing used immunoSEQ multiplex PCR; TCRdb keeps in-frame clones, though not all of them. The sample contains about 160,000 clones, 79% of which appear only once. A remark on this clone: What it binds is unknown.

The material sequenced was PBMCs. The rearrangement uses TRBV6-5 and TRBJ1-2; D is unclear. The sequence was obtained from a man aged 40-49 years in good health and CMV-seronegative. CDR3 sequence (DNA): TGTGCCAGCAGTCGAGCGGCGGGGAACTATGGCTACACCTTC. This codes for CASSRAAGNYGYTF.